A single sample gave rise to the 27 T cell receptor beta chains below, sequenced in a study of blood T cell repertoires in COVID-19. Data came from immunoSEQ multiplex PCR; TCRdb stores just in-frame clones and leaves some out. The sample holds under 200,000 clones, around 89% seen once. Sequenced sample: PBMCs or T cells enriched from blood (not recorded which). The receptors originated from a woman aged 50 to 60 who had recovered from COVID-19.

V is TRBV7-9 and J is TRBJ2-2, with 7 nucleotides matching TRBD1. The CDR3 is made up of 19 amino acids. The germline gives CDR1 SEHNR, CDR2 FQNEAQ (reference sequence). V was clipped by 2 bases and J by 0 bases; unmatched bases: 12. The CDR3 spells CASSLWGTGALANTGELFF. In DNA, the CDR3 is TGTGCCAGCAGCTTATGGGGTACAGGGGCCCTTGCGAACACCGGGGAGCTGTTTTTT. The variable domain in full, with the rest retrieved from reference TRBV7-9 and TRBJ2-2, is DTGVSQNPRHKITKRGQNVTFRCDPISEHNRLYWYRQTLGQGPEFLTYFQNEAQLEKSRLLSDRFSAERPKGSFSTLEIQRTEQGDSAMYLCASSLWGTGALANTGELFFGEGSRLTVL.

This clone appeared once. V gene TRBV15 combines with J gene TRBJ2-5; 10 nucleotides align to TRBD1. Looked up from germline, CDR1 is LNHNV and CDR2 is YYDKDF (reference sequence). The ends lost 4 bases at V and 7 bases at J; junction bases unmatched: 18. The CDR3 is made up of 18 amino acids. CDR3 protein: CATSTGTGAVYGVGTQYF. The CDR3 bases are TGTGCCACCAGCACCGGGACAGGGGCCGTTTATGGTGTTGGGACCCAGTACTTC.

This clone has a single count. V is TRBV5-1 and J is TRBJ1-4; D remains ambiguous. Between the trimmed V and J ends, which lost 1 base and 4 bases, there was a span of 11 bases. Germline V gene data show CDR1 as SGHRS and CDR2 as YFSETQ. This CDR3 has 15 amino acids. The CDR3 sequence is CASSLLPPLNEKLFF. As DNA, the CDR3 is TGCGCCAGCAGCTTGCTGCCGCCACTTAATGAAAAACTGTTTTTT.

This clone was found many times. The chain recombines TRBV27 with TRBJ2-7; D is perhaps TRBD1 (6 bases). Germline CDR1 reads MNHEY; CDR2 reads SMNVEV (reference sequence). The CDR3 length is 13 residues. V lost 1 base to trimming and J lost 4 bases, with 8 bases between them. The CDR3 nucleotides read TGTGCCAGCAGTTTATGGGGGCGGTACGAGCAGTACTTC. This sequence encodes CASSLWGRYEQYF.

The V gene is TRBV27, the J gene TRBJ2-2; D is possibly TRBD1 (6 bases). This CDR3 has 14 residues. Germline V gives CDR1 MNHEY, CDR2 SMNVEV (reference sequence). V was pared by 4 bases and J by 4 bases, with 10 bases between. CDR3 sequence reads: CASSSAGATGELFF. The CDR3 region has the DNA TGTGCCAGCAGTTCCGCAGGGGCCACCGGGGAGCTGTTTTTT.

V usage is TRBV18 and J usage is TRBJ2-3, with 12 bases identical to TRBD2. The CDR3 is 15 amino acids. V was clipped by 5 bases and J by 3 bases; unmatched bases: 3. Germline values: CDR1 KGHSH, CDR2 LQKENI. The DNA of the CDR3 is TGTGCCAGCTCAGCCACTAGCGGGAGGACAGATACGCAGTATTTT. Residues: CASSATSGRTDTQYF.

The chain couples TRBV9 to TRBJ2-7, with D perhaps matching TRBD1 (6 bases). The CDR3 sequence is 14 residues long. V lost 4 bases and J 6 bases, leaving 17 bases between the germline ends. Per the germline V gene, CDR1 is SGDLS and CDR2 is YYNGEE. CDR3 loop: CASSLTGHLREQYF. DNA for the CDR3: TGTGCCAGCAGCCTAACGGGACATCTGCGCGAGCAGTACTTC.

The V and J genes are TRBV7-2 and TRBJ2-1; TRBD2 matches at 10 bases. This CDR3 has 13 amino acids. V lost 1 base and J lost 15; bases outside the gene matches: 6. Per germline, CDR1 SGHTA and CDR2 FQGNSA. The DNA of the CDR3 is TGTGCCAGCAGCTTAGTCACTAGCGGGGTGTGGTTCTTC. As protein: CASSLVTSGVWFF.

Only one count was recorded for this clone. The chain combines TRBV6-2 or TRBV6-3 with TRBJ2-5, with D possibly being TRBD2 (7 bases). This CDR3 spans 15 amino acids. V was shortened by 3 bases and J by 1 base, with 12 bases between the two germline ends. CDR1 and CDR2 from the germline V gene are MNHEY and SVGEGT. The DNA of the CDR3 is TGTGCCAGCAGTTATGCGGGGGCCCCCCAAGAGACCCAGTACTTC. Translated, it gives CASSYAGAPQETQYF.

This chain connects TRBV6-5 to TRBJ2-5; the match to TRBD2 covers 11 bases. The CDR3 is made up of 14 amino acids. The germline V gene encodes CDR1 MNHEY and CDR2 SVGAGI. V dropped 6 bases and J dropped 3; count of bases not matched to a gene: 3. CDR3 DNA sequence: TGTGCCAGCAGAACTAGCGGGGGAAAAGAGACCCAGTACTTC. The encoded protein is CASRTSGGKETQYF.

The rearrangement links TRBV2 to TRBJ1-2, with D maybe TRBD1 (6 bases). V was cut by 5 bases and J by 1 base, with 11 bases left in between. From germline, CDR1 is SNHLY and CDR2 FYNNEI. CDR3 length: 14 amino acids. Here the CDR3 DNA reads TGTGCCAGCAGTTTACAGGGTAATAACTATGGCTACACCTTC. Its translation: CASSLQGNNYGYTF.

The CDR3 is CASSLSGSGANVLTF. The CDR3 DNA is TGTGCCAGCAGCTTGTCAGGGTCTGGGGCCAACGTCCTGACTTTC. The rearrangement links TRBV7-2 to TRBJ2-6; tentative D call: TRBD1 (5 bases). The CDR3 extends over 15 amino acids. The germline V and J ends were trimmed by 3 bases and 1 base, with 7 bases remaining between them. Germline CDR1 and CDR2: SGHTA and FQGNSA.

This chain links TRBV5-1 with TRBJ1-2; 7 nucleotides align to TRBD1. The ends lost 2 bases at V and 6 bases at J; junction bases unmatched: 16. CDR3 size: 17 residues. Germline-derived CDR1 and CDR2 are SGHRS and YFSETQ. The CDR3, as DNA: TGCGCCAGCAGCTTCCGGGACAGAACTCCAGGGCGCGATGGCTACACCTTC. Protein: CASSFRDRTPGRDGYTF.

This clone was picked up one time. V gene TRBV6-2 or TRBV6-3 combines with J gene TRBJ2-6; 9 bases are shared with TRBD1. CDR1 MNHEY and CDR2 SVGEGT come from the germline V gene. The CDR3 is 19 residues long. V shed 3 bases, J shed 2 bases, and the junction held 11 bases outside the gene matches. The CDR3 region is CASSYQRDREPTGANVLTF. CDR3 bases: TGTGCCAGCAGTTATCAAAGGGACAGGGAGCCGACTGGGGCCAACGTCCTGACTTTC.

The rearrangement joins TRBV29-1 to TRBJ2-2; perhaps TRBD2 as D (5 bases). Trimming stripped 4 bases from V and 6 bases from J, with 15 bases between. In germline, CDR1 is SQVTM, CDR2 ANQGSEA. The CDR3 sequence is 14 residues long. CDR3 protein: CSVGEGGSSGELFF. The CDR3 bases are TGCAGCGTTGGTGAGGGTGGAAGCTCCGGGGAGCTGTTTTTT.

A single count supports this clone. The rearrangement uses TRBV7-9 and TRBJ1-5; 9 bases are shared with TRBD1. Trimming took 3 bases from V and 7 from J; bases not matched to a gene: 7. Per the germline V gene, CDR1 is SEHNR and CDR2 is FQNEAQ (reference sequence). CDR3 size: 15 residues. The CDR3 reads CASSFGDRVPQPQHF. The CDR3 coding sequence is TGTGCCAGCAGCTTTGGGGACAGGGTCCCCCAGCCCCAGCATTTT. Combining the CDR3 with reference TRBV7-9 and TRBJ1-5 gives the whole variable domain DTGVSQNPRHKITKRGQNVTFRCDPISEHNRLYWYRQTLGQGPEFLTYFQNEAQLEKSRLLSDRFSAERPKGSFSTLEIQRTEQGDSAMYLCASSFGDRVPQPQHFGDGTRLSIL.

This chain uses TRBV15 with TRBJ1-5; 8 bases agree with TRBD1. Germline V gives CDR1 LNHNV, CDR2 YYDKDF (reference sequence). The CDR3 extends over 15 amino acids. J was trimmed by 1 base and V by 8 bases; bases with no gene match: 7. CDR3 DNA: TGTGCCACCCAACGGACAGGGACGAGCAATCAGCCCCAGCATTTT. It is translated as CATQRTGTSNQPQHF.

The chain is built from TRBV19 and TRBJ2-2, with a possible D match to TRBD1 (6 bases). V lost 5 bases and J lost 0, with 13 bases in between. The CDR3 loop spans 16 amino acids. Germline V CDR1 and CDR2: LNHDA, SQIVND (reference sequence). The CDR3 DNA follows: TGTGCCAGTAGTGTTCGGACAGAGTCGAACACCGGGGAGCTGTTTTTT. Translated, it gives CASSVRTESNTGELFF.

This rearrangement joins TRBV2 to TRBJ2-2; TRBD1 might be the D (6 bases). The CDR3 has 15 amino acids. Looked up from germline, CDR1 is SNHLY and CDR2 is FYNNEI. Trimming took 6 bases from V and 0 from J, leaving 11 bases between them. CDR3 loop: CASRLRGSNTGELFF. In DNA, the CDR3 is TGTGCCAGCAGGCTCAGGGGATCGAACACCGGGGAGCTGTTTTTT.

This clone was seen once. J is TRBJ2-7 and V is TRBV19, with TRBD1 identical over 7 bases. From germline, CDR1 is LNHDA and CDR2 SQIVND (reference sequence). CDR3 size: 17 residues. V lost 3 bases and J lost 2; bases outside the gene matches: 13. CDR3 sequence (DNA): TGTGCCAGTAGTATTCCGAAAGGTGGGACAGTGGCCTACGAGCAGTACTTC. It translates to CASSIPKGGTVAYEQYF.

V and J are TRBV9 and TRBJ1-3; D might be TRBD1 (6 bases). Trimming removed 4 bases from V and 2 bases from J, with 19 bases in between. The CDR3 is made up of 17 amino acids. Germline V gene lookup returns CDR1 SGDLS and CDR2 YYNGEE. CDR3 nucleotide sequence: TGTGCCAGCAGCCGCCTTGGCACAGGGAATCCTGGAAACACCATATATTTT. Its protein is CASSRLGTGNPGNTIYF.

The chain carries TRBV5-1 and TRBJ2-3, with D maybe TRBD1 (6 bases). Germline V gene data show CDR1 as SGHRS and CDR2 as YFSETQ. This CDR3 is 13 amino acids long. V shed 4 bases and J shed 2 bases, with 8 bases lying between them. CDR3 in DNA: TGCGCCAGCAGCGCAGGGGTCACAGATACGCAGTATTTT. It encodes CASSAGVTDTQYF. Filled out from reference TRBV5-1 and TRBJ2-3, the complete variable domain reads KAGVTQTPRYLIKTRGQQVTLSCSPISGHRSVSWYQQTPGQGLQFLFEYFSETQRNKGNFPGRFSGRQFSNSRSEMNVSTLELGDSALYLCASSAGVTDTQYFGPGTRLTVL.

This chain joins TRBV18 and TRBJ1-2; D is ambiguous. This CDR3 has 15 amino acids. Germline assignment: CDR1 KGHSH and CDR2 LQKENI. Trimming removed 3 bases at V and 5 bases at J, with 16 bases between. CDR3 bases: TGTGCCAGCTCACCTAGAACAGAGAAGTCTTATGGCTACACCTTC. Amino acids: CASSPRTEKSYGYTF. The complete variable domain, with remaining parts taken from reference TRBV18 and TRBJ1-2, reads NAGVMQNPRHLVRRRGQEARLRCSPMKGHSHVYWYRQLPEEGLKFMVYLQKENIIDESGMPKERFSAEFPKEGPSILRIQQVVRGDSAAYFCASSPRTEKSYGYTFGSGTRLTVV.

The V gene is TRBV13, the J gene TRBJ1-2; D not resolved. The CDR3 contains 12 residues. Germline V gives CDR1 PRHDT, CDR2 FYEKMQ (reference sequence). Between the trimmed V and J ends, which lost 5 bases and 0 bases, there was a span of 4 bases. This CDR3 is CASSRANYGYTF. The DNA for the CDR3 is TGTGCCAGCAGCCGAGCTAACTATGGCTACACCTTC.

The gene calls are TRBV4-3 and TRBJ1-2; 7 positions match TRBD1. CDR3 length equals 15 residues. Unmatched junction bases numbered 9, after V lost 1 base and J lost 7 bases. From germline, CDR1 is LGHNA and CDR2 YSLEER. The CDR3 is CASSQGSGGGGGYTF. The CDR3 DNA reads TGCGCCAGCAGCCAAGGTTCAGGGGGTGGGGGTGGCTACACCTTC.

This clone was seen a handful of times. The chain carries TRBV5-4 and TRBJ1-6; D not resolved. The ends were cut back, 0 bases at V and 10 bases at J, with 17 bases in the middle. Germline CDR1 is SGHNT and CDR2 is YYREEE (reference sequence). The CDR3 length is 16 residues. The CDR3 region has the DNA TGTGCCAGCAGCTTGGCTGGAAGGAGGCCATCGTCACCCCTCCACTTT. Its protein product is CASSLAGRRPSSPLHF.

The J gene is TRBJ2-7, the V gene TRBV19, with D maybe TRBD1 (6 bases). Germline V gives CDR1 LNHDA, CDR2 SQIVND (reference sequence). The CDR3 sequence is 16 residues long. Trimming stripped 8 bases from V and 5 bases from J, with 25 bases between. The CDR3 loop is CASRGDSAGRGNEQYF. DNA for the CDR3: TGTGCCAGTCGGGGCGACAGCGCTGGAAGGGGGAACGAGCAGTACTTC. Filled out from reference TRBV19 and TRBJ2-7, the complete variable domain reads DGGITQSPKYLFRKEGQNVTLSCEQNLNHDAMYWYRQDPGQGLRLIYYSQIVNDFQKGDIAEGYSVSREKKESFPLTVTSAQKNPTAFYLCASRGDSAGRGNEQYFGPGTRLTVT.